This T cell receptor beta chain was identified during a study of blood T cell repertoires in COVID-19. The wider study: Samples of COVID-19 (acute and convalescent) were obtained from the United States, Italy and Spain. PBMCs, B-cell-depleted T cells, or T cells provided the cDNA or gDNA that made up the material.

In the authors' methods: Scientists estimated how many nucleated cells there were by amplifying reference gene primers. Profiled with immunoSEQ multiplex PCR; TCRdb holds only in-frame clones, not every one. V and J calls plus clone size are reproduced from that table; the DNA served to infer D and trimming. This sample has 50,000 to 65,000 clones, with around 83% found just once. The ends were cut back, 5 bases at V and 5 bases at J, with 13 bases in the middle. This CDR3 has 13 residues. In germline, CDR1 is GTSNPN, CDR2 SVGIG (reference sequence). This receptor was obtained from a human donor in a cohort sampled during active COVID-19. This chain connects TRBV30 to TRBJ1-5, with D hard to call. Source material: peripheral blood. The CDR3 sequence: CAWAGSRDQPQHF. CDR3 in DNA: TGTGCCTGGGCCGGGTCCCGGGATCAGCCCCAGCATTTT.